A selection of T cell receptor beta chains follows, all from one sample in a study of technical replicates of blood from a few donors. Profiled with immunoSEQ multiplex PCR; TCRdb holds only in-frame clones, not every one. Here the sample spans around 70,000 clones, around 95% being singletons. Sequenced: T cells isolated from PBMCs. The source of these receptors is a human donor in good health. Both conserved end residues are trimmed from each CDR3.

len | j_gene | v_gene | CDR3aa
14 | TRBJ2-5 | TRBV7-3 | ASSLEGQGAGETQY
14 | TRBJ1-1 | TRBV4-1 | ASSLPPAGRSAEAF
13 | TRBJ2-3 | TRBV6-5 | ASSYKASSTDTQY
12 | TRBJ2-7 | TRBV29-1 | SAGGLAGAYEQY
12 | TRBJ1-2 | TRBV29-1 | SVVQGSSDYGYT
11 | TRBJ2-7 | TRBV5-1 | ASSRAEMYEQY
11 | TRBJ2-2 | TRBV5-1 | AGRTLGTGELF
9 | TRBJ2-5 | TRBV27 | ATKDLETQY
13 | TRBJ2-1 | TRBV4-1 | ASSPGLAGNNEQF
10 | TRBJ2-3 | TRBV11-1 | ASRGATDTQY
11 | TRBJ2-7 | TRBV2 | ASSPTESYEQY
12 | TRBJ1-1 | TRBV7-2 | ASSLNAGNTEAF
10 | TRBJ2-7 | TRBV5-1 | ASSFTGDEQY
12 | TRBJ2-7 | TRBV11-2 | ASSPPGQHYEQY
13 | TRBJ2-2 | TRBV18 | ASSPAGAYTGELF
14 | TRBJ2-7 | TRBV19 | ASILSHRDRPYEQY
12 | TRBJ1-2 | TRBV4-1 | ASSQGTGVYGYT